This T cell receptor beta chain was found in a study of OX40 agonist ivuxolimab in advanced cancers. CDR3 size: 14 residues. V shed 4 bases, J shed 9 bases, and the junction held 9 bases outside the gene matches. CDR1 and CDR2 (germline): MNHEY, SMNVEV (reference sequence). Study-level results: CD4+ T cells averaged fewer expanded clones than CD8+ T cells. CD4+ and CD8+ T cells in blood underwent clonal expansion by week 6 at 0.1 to 3.0 mg/kg. Still undetermined is the antigen specificity of the expanded peripheral T cells.

In regard to this clone: Its antigen remains unidentified.

The assay was immunoSEQ multiplex PCR, and TCRdb's table has in-frame clones only and misses some. Seen here are 35,000 to 50,000 clones, around 86% observed once, and the top ten hold 35%. This sequence originates from an adult with an advanced solid tumor such as melanoma, head and neck, liver or kidney cancer. Sample: CD4+ or CD8+ T cells sorted from blood, taken in a trial of the OX40 agonist ivuxolimab. V is TRBV27 and J is TRBJ2-4; the match to TRBD1 covers 7 bases. The CDR3 is CASSYSGQWSIQYF. DNA for the CDR3: TGTGCCAGCAGTTACTCGGGACAGTGGAGCATTCAGTACTTC.